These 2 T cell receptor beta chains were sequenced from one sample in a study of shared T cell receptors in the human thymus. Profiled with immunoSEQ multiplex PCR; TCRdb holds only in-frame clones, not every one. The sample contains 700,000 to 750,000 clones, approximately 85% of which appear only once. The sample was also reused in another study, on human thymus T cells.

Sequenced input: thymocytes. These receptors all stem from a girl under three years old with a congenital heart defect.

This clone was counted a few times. The DNA for the CDR3 is TGTGCCAGCAGTTACGGGGACAGGGATAAATATGAACAGGCTTTCTTT. Its translation: CASSYGDRDKYEQAFF. The chain recombines TRBV6-5 with TRBJ1-1, with TRBD1 identical over 9 bases. V shed 2 bases, J shed 11 bases, and the junction held 15 bases outside the gene matches. The CDR3 length is 16 residues. Germline V gene data show CDR1 as MNHEY and CDR2 as SVGAGI.

The CDR3 DNA reads as TGTGCCAGCAGCCCCTTCGGGGGGGGCGAGGGAAAACTGTTTTTT. Protein: CASSPFGGGEGKLFF. This chain uses TRBV7-8 with TRBJ1-4, with D perhaps TRBD1 (6 bases). The CDR3 is 15 residues long. The germline V and J ends were trimmed by 5 bases and 10 bases, with 20 bases remaining between them. The germline gives CDR1 SGHVS, CDR2 FQNEAQ. Drawing the rest from reference TRBV7-8 and TRBJ1-4, the complete variable domain is GAGVSQSPRYKVAKRGQDVALRCDPISGHVSLFWYQQALGQGPEFLTYFQNEAQLDKSGLPSDRFFAERPEGSVSTLKIQRTQQEDSAVYLCASSPFGGGEGKLFFGSGTQLSVL.